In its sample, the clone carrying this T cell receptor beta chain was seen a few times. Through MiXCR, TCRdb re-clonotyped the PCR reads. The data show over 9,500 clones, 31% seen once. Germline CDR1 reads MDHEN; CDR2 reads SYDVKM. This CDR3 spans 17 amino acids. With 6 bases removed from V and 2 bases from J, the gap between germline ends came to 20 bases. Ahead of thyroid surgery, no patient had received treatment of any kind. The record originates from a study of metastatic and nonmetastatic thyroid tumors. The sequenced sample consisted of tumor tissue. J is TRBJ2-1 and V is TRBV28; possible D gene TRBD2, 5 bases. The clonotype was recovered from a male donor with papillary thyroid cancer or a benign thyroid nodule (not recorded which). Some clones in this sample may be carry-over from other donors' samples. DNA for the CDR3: TGTGCCAGCAGGACTCGGGGTCTGCGGACGGCCTACAATGAGCAGTTCTTC. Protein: CASRTRGLRTAYNEQFF.